These T cell receptor beta chains were read from a single sample in a study of Ad26.COV2.S vaccination and SARS-CoV-2 variants. Using immunoSEQ multiplex PCR, the repertoire was profiled, and TCRdb retains in-frame clones only, with some absent. The table includes about 320,000 clones, around four fifths detected once. Sequenced material: peripheral blood, taken in a trial of Ad26.COV2.S vaccine versus placebo. These receptor sequences come from a person aged 18 to 65 who received the Ad26.COV2.S COVID-19 vaccine or a placebo. The CDR3 runs from the conserved cysteine through the conserved F or W. Fields, in order: V gene, clone size, J gene, D gene, CDR3 protein, CDR3 DNA. D genes are given only for firm matches. Not all rows give a size; the values are once, few, many and, for expanded clones, a class.

TRBV7-9	few	TRBJ2-2	.	CASSLARIPGELFF	TGTGCCAGCAGCTTAGCGCGGATACCCGGGGAGCTGTTTTTT
TRBV11-1	.	TRBJ2-2	.	CASSSDPGELFF	TGTGCCAGCAGCTCCGACCCCGGGGAGCTGTTTTTT
TRBV5-4	.	TRBJ2-2	TRBD1	CASSLGQGVTGELFF	TGTGCCAGCAGCTTGGGACAGGGGGTCACCGGGGAGCTGTTTTTT
TRBV12-3/TRBV12-4	.	TRBJ2-7	.	CASSLLRSYEQYF	TGTGCCAGCAGTTTACTAAGGTCCTACGAGCAGTACTTC
TRBV14	.	TRBJ1-5	.	CASTFPGHGYQPQHF	TGTGCCAGCACCTTCCCGGGACACGGGTATCAGCCCCAGCATTTT
TRBV14	few	TRBJ1-6	.	CASSPRGNVNSPLHF	TGTGCCAGCAGCCCGAGGGGGAATGTGAATTCACCCCTCCACTTT
TRBV7-6	.	TRBJ1-2	TRBD1	CASSLAAGQLNYGYTF	TGTGCCAGCAGCTTAGCCGCGGGACAGTTAAACTATGGCTACACCTTC
TRBV7-2	.	TRBJ2-2	.	CASSLGQGSGELFF	TGTGCCAGCAGCTTAGGGCAGGGGTCCGGGGAGCTGTTTTTT
TRBV28	.	TRBJ1-1	TRBD1	CASREETGTGTEAFF	TGTGCCAGCAGAGAAGAAACCGGGACAGGGACTGAAGCTTTCTTT
TRBV29-1	.	TRBJ1-1	.	CSVEAPERTEAFF	TGCAGCGTTGAAGCACCAGAGCGGACTGAAGCTTTCTTT
TRBV9	.	TRBJ1-1	.	CASSVASMNTEAFF	TGTGCCAGCAGCGTAGCTAGCATGAACACTGAAGCTTTCTTT
TRBV6-1	once	TRBJ2-5	.	CASSEGFWGKEETQYF	TGTGCCAGCAGTGAAGGGTTCTGGGGAAAAGAAGAGACCCAGTACTTC
TRBV9	once	TRBJ1-6	.	CASSETPTNSPLHF	TGTGCCAGCAGCGAAACTCCCACCAATTCACCCCTCCACTTT
TRBV28	.	TRBJ1-1	.	CASSSLPRAFF	TGTGCCAGCAGCTCCCTTCCCAGGGCTTTCTTT
TRBV5-1	.	TRBJ2-2	.	CASSLRRGSNTGELFF	TGCGCCAGCAGCTTGCGTCGGGGGTCGAACACCGGGGAGCTGTTTTTT
TRBV2	.	TRBJ2-7	.	CASSATANYEQYF	TGTGCCAGCAGCGCAACAGCAAACTACGAGCAGTACTTC
TRBV10-3	.	TRBJ2-3	TRBD2	CAISDRTSTSDTQYF	TGTGCCATCAGTGATAGGACTAGCACATCGGATACGCAGTATTTT
TRBV28	.	TRBJ2-7	TRBD1	CASSSISGTGVYEQYF	TGTGCCAGCAGTTCCATTTCCGGGACAGGGGTCTACGAGCAGTACTTC
TRBV11-3	.	TRBJ1-1	.	CASGVLFDTEAFF	TGTGCCAGCGGTGTACTTTTCGACACTGAAGCTTTCTTT
TRBV9	.	TRBJ2-3	TRBD2	CASSAVLAGRADTQYF	TGTGCCAGCAGCGCCGTACTAGCGGGGAGGGCAGATACGCAGTATTTT
TRBV5-4	.	TRBJ1-5	.	CASSPGPFWADKQPQHF	TGTGCCAGCAGCCCGGGGCCTTTTTGGGCAGATAAACAGCCCCAGCATTTT
TRBV27	.	TRBJ1-2	TRBD1	CASSAASRGYGYTF	TGTGCCAGCAGTGCCGCGTCCAGGGGGTATGGCTACACCTTC
TRBV18	.	TRBJ1-3	.	CASSPLGALGNTIYF	TGTGCCAGCTCACCGCTAGGGGCGCTCGGAAACACCATATATTTT
TRBV9	few	TRBJ1-2	.	CASSGNSGRDGYTF	TGTGCCAGCAGCGGGAACTCGGGGAGGGATGGCTACACCTTC
TRBV12-3/TRBV12-4	.	TRBJ2-7	.	CASSLRGAYEQYF	TGTGCCAGCAGTTTACGCGGAGCTTACGAGCAGTACTTC
TRBV18	.	TRBJ2-3	.	CASSPYSTDTQYF	TGTGCCAGCTCACCTTACAGCACAGATACGCAGTATTTT
TRBV5-6	once	TRBJ2-5	.	CASSLAAGSGTQYF	TGTGCCAGCAGCTTGGCCGCAGGGTCCGGGACCCAGTACTTC
TRBV10-2	.	TRBJ1-3	.	CASRQQALSGNTIYF	TGCGCCAGCAGACAACAGGCCCTCTCTGGAAACACCATATATTTT
TRBV5-1	.	TRBJ1-2	TRBD1	CASSWDRTSGYGYTF	TGCGCCAGCAGCTGGGACAGGACGTCTGGCTATGGCTACACCTTC
TRBV7-9	once	TRBJ2-1	TRBD1	CASSPDRGLSYNEQFF	TGTGCCAGCAGCCCAGACAGGGGATTATCCTACAATGAGCAGTTCTTC
TRBV7-9	.	TRBJ2-7	TRBD1	CASSGRDRGLEQYF	TGTGCCAGCAGCGGCCGGGACAGGGGGCTTGAGCAGTACTTC
TRBV10-3	.	TRBJ2-7	.	CAIRELQTSYEQYF	TGTGCCATCAGGGAGCTACAGACCTCCTACGAGCAGTACTTC
TRBV25-1	.	TRBJ1-2	TRBD1	CASSNRGGNYGYTF	TGTGCCAGCAGTAACAGGGGAGGTAACTATGGCTACACCTTC
TRBV29-1	.	TRBJ2-5	.	CSVERLRETQYF	TGCAGCGTTGAAAGACTAAGAGAGACCCAGTACTTC
TRBV7-3	.	TRBJ2-5	TRBD1	CASSLATGRETQYF	TGTGCCAGCAGCTTGGCGACAGGGCGGGAGACCCAGTACTTC
TRBV5-1	.	TRBJ2-5	.	CASRPGGFQETQYF	TGCGCCAGCAGACCTGGGGGCTTCCAAGAGACCCAGTACTTC
TRBV4-2	once	TRBJ2-5	TRBD1	CASALTGTAPGWTQYF	TGTGCCAGCGCACTCACCGGGACAGCCCCGGGATGGACCCAGTACTTC
TRBV28	.	TRBJ1-2	TRBD1	CASSPTGARFFGYTF	TGTGCCAGCAGTCCCACAGGGGCCCGGTTCTTTGGCTACACCTTC
TRBV7-9	few	TRBJ2-2	.	CASSLGALNTGELFF	TGTGCCAGCAGCTTAGGGGCTCTGAACACCGGGGAGCTGTTTTTT
TRBV19	.	TRBJ2-1	TRBD2	CASSIEGTSGGAVIGQFF	TGTGCCAGTAGTATAGAGGGGACTAGCGGGGGTGCAGTTATTGGGCAGTTCTTC
TRBV9	.	TRBJ1-2	.	CASSALVYGYTF	TGTGCCAGCAGCGCACTAGTGTATGGCTACACCTTC
TRBV12-3/TRBV12-4	.	TRBJ2-3	TRBD1	CASTRQGTDTQYF	TGTGCCAGCACCCGACAGGGAACAGATACGCAGTATTTT